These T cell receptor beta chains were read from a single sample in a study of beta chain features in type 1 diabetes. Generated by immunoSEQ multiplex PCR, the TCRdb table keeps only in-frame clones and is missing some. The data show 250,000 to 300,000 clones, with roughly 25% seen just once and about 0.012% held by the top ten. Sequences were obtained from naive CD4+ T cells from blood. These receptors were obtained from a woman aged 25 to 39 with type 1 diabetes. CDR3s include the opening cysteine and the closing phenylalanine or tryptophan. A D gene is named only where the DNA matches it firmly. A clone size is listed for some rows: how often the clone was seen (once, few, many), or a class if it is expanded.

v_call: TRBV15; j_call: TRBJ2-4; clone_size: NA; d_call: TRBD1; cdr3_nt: TGTGCCACCAGCACGTGGGGGACAGGCACCAAAAACATTCAGTACTTC; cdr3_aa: CATSTWGTGTKNIQYF
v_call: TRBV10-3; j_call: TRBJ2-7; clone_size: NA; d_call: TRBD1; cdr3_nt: TGTGCCATCAGTGAGAGAGACAGGGTATACGAGCAGTACTTC; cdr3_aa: CAISERDRVYEQYF
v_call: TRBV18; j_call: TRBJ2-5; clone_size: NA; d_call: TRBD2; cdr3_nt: TGTGCCAGCTCACCGGGGACTAGCGGGAGTAGGGCGGAGACCCAGTACTTC; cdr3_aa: CASSPGTSGSRAETQYF
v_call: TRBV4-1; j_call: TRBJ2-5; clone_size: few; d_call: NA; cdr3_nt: TGCGCCAGCAGCCAAGCAGGACAGCAAGAGACCCAGTACTTC; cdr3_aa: CASSQAGQQETQYF
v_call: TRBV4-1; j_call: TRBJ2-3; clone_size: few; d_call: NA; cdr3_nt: TGCGCCAGCAGCCAACTAGGGAGGGATACGCAGTATTTT; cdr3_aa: CASSQLGRDTQYF
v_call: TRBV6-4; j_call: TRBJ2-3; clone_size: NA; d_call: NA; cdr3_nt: TGTGCCAGCAGTCCGGGAGATACGAATACGCAGTATTTT; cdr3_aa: CASSPGDTNTQYF
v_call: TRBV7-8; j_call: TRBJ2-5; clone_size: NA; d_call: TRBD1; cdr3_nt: TGTGCCAGCAGCTCATTAACAGGGGTCCAAGAGACCCAGTACTTC; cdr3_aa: CASSSLTGVQETQYF
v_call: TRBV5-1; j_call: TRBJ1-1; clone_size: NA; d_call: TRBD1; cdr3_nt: TGCGCCAGCAGCTCGGGACAGACGAACACTGAAGCTTTCTTT; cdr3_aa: CASSSGQTNTEAFF
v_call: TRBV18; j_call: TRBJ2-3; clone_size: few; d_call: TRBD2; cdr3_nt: TGTGCCAGCTCACCTCTAGCGGGAGGACCCACAGATACGCAGTATTTT; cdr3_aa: CASSPLAGGPTDTQYF
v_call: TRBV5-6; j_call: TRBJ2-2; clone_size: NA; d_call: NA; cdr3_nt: TGTGCCAGCAGCTTTGGTATCAGCACCGGGGAGCTGTTTTTT; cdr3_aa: CASSFGISTGELFF
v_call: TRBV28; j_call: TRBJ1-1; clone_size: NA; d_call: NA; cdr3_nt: TGTGCCAGCAGTTTCCCGGGATTGAACACTGAAGCTTTCTTT; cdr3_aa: CASSFPGLNTEAFF
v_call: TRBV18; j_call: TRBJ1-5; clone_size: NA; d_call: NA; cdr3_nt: TGTGCCAGCTCACCCCCTAGCCTCGGGAATCAGCCCCAGCATTTT; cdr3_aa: CASSPPSLGNQPQHF
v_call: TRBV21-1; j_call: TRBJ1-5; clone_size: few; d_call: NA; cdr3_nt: TGTGCCAGCAGCAAGGGACAGAACAATCAGCCCCAGCATTTT; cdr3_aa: CASSKGQNNQPQHF
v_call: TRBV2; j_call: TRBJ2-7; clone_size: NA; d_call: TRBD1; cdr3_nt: TGTGCCAGCGGTGGACAGGGACGAGCCTACGAGCAGTACTTC; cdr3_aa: CASGGQGRAYEQYF
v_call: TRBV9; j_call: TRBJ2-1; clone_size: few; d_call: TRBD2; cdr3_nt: TGTGCCAGCAGCGTAGGCGGGGGTACCGAGCAGTTCTTC; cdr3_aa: CASSVGGGTEQFF
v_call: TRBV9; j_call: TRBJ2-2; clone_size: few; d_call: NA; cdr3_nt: TGTGCCAGCAGCGTAGTCGGGGCCGGGGAGCTGTTTTTT; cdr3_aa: CASSVVGAGELFF
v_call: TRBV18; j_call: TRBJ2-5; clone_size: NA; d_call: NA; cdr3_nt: TGTGCCAGCTCACCAGTAGCAGAGACCCAGTACTTC; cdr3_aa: CASSPVAETQYF
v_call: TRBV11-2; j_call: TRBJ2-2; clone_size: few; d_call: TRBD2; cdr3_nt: TGTGCCAGCAGCACGCCGGGACTAGATGGGACCGGGGAGCTGTTTTTT; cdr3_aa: CASSTPGLDGTGELFF
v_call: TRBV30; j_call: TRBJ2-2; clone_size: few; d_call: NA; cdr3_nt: TGTGCCTGGAGTGGAGTGGGACAAGGCACCGGGGAGCTGTTTTTT; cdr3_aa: CAWSGVGQGTGELFF
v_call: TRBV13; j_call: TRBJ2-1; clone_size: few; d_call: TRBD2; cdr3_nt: TGTGCCAGCAGCTTAGAAAAACTAGCGGGACTATACAATGAGCAGTTCTTC; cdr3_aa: CASSLEKLAGLYNEQFF
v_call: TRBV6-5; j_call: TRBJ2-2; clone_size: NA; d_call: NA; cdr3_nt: TGTGCCAGCAGGATCGACAGATTAATCACCGGGGAGCTGTTTTTT; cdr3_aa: CASRIDRLITGELFF
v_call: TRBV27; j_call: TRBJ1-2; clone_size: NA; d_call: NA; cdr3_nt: TGTGCCAGCAGTTTAGGGAGGGAAGAAGCCTACACCTTC; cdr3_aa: CASSLGREEAYTF
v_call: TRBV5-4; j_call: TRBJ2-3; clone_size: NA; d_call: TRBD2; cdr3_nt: TGTGCCAGCAGCAAGGGACTAGCGGGAGTCACAGATACGCAGTATTTT; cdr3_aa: CASSKGLAGVTDTQYF
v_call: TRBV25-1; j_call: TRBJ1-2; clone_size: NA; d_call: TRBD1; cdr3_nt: TGTGCCAGCAGTGACTCGACAGGGTTCGACTATGGCTACACCTTC; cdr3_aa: CASSDSTGFDYGYTF
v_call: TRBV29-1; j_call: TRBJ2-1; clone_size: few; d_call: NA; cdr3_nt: TGCAGCTCACGGGGGGCTGTAGCTACCTACAATGAGCAGTTCTTC; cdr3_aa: CSSRGAVATYNEQFF
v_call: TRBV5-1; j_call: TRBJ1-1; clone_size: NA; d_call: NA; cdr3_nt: TGCGCCAGCAGCACAGGGTCGGACACTGAAGCTTTCTTT; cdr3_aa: CASSTGSDTEAFF
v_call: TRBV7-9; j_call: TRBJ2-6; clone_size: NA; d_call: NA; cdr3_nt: TGTGCCAGCAGCTCGGGCCCGGAGGATGCTGGGGCCAACGTCCTGACTTTC; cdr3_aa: CASSSGPEDAGANVLTF
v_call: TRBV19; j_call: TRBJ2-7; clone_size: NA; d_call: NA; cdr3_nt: TGTGCCAGTCGTTCGCGAGGCTACGAGCAGTACTTC; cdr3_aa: CASRSRGYEQYF
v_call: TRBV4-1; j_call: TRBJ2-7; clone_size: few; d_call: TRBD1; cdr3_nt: TGCGCCAGCAGCCAACCCCGGACAGGGGGCTCCTACGAGCAGTACTTC; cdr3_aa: CASSQPRTGGSYEQYF
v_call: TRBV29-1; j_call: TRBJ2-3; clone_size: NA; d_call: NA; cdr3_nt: TGCAGCGTTGATCGTGCGGTCACAGATACGCAGTATTTT; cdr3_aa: CSVDRAVTDTQYF
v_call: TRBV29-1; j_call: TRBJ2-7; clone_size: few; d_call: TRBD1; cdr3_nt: TGCAGCGCCGAAGCCTGGGACAGGGGGAGCGAGCAGTACTTC; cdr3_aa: CSAEAWDRGSEQYF
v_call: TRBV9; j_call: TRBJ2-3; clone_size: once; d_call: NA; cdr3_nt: TGTGCCAGCAGCGTGGGCCCACGGAGAGGTGGCGGGCTGGATACGCAGTATTTT; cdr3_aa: CASSVGPRRGGGLDTQYF
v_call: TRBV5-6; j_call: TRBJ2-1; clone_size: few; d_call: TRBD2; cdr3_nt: TGTGCCAGCAGCTTGGGGCTAGCGGAGGTTGATGAGCAGTTCTTC; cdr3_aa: CASSLGLAEVDEQFF
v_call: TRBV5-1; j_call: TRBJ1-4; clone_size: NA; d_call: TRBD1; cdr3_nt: TGCGCCAGCAGCGTTGGACAGGTTAATGAAAAACTGTTTTTT; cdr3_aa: CASSVGQVNEKLFF
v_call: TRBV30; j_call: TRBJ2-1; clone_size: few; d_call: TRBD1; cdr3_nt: TGTGCCTGGAGTGCCTCGGGACAGGGAAAGAGGGACAATGAGCAGTTCTTC; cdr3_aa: CAWSASGQGKRDNEQFF
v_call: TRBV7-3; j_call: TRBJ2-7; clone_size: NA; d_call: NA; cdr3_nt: TGTGCCAGCAGCTTACCCCCACATCCCCAGCAGTACTTC; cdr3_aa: CASSLPPHPQQYF